The clone carrying this T cell receptor (beta chain) was counted between two and nine times. These data belong to a study of cytomegalovirus exposure and HLA in healthy donors. Libraries were prepared by immunoSEQ multiplex PCR; TCRdb keeps only in-frame clonotypes and omits some of them. The sample records about 150,000 clones, about 86% being singletons. Trimming took off 5 bases at V and 0 bases at J, with 7 bases between the two ends. Germline CDR1 is SGHVS and CDR2 is FNYEAQ. This CDR3 comprises 14 residues. Separation from the approximately 690-subject first cohort characterized the roughly 120-subject validation cohort, to which the donors belonged.

The TCR comes from a human donor in good health. Sequencing input: PBMCs. The V and J genes are TRBV7-6 and TRBJ1-4; no definite D call. This CDR3 reads CASSPGSTNEKLFF. Here the CDR3 DNA reads TGTGCCAGCAGCCCGGGGTCAACTAATGAAAAACTGTTTTTT. Full variable domain (rest looked up from reference TRBV7-6 and TRBJ1-4): GAGVSQSPRYKVTKRGQDVALRCDPISGHVSLYWYRQALGQGPEFLTYFNYEAQQDKSGLPNDRFSAERPEGSISTLTIQRTEQRDSAMYRCASSPGSTNEKLFFGSGTQLSVL.